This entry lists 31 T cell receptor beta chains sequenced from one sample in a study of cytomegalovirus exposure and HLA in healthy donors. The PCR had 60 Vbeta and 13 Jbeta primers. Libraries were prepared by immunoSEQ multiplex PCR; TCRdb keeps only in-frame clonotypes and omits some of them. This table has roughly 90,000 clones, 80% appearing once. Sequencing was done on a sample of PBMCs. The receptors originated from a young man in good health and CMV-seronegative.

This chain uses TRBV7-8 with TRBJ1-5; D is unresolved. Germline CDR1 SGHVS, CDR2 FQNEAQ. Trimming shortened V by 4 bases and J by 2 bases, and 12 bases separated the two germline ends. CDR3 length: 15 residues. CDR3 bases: TGTGCCAGCAGCTCCCCCCTGGAGCGCAATCAGCCCCAGCATTTT. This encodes CASSSPLERNQPQHF.

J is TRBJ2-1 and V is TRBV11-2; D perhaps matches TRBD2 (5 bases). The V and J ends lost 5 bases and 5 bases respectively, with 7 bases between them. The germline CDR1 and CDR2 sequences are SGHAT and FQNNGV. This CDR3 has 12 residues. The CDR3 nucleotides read TGTGCCAGCAGCCCCGGGGACAATGAGCAGTTCTTC. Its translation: CASSPGDNEQFF.

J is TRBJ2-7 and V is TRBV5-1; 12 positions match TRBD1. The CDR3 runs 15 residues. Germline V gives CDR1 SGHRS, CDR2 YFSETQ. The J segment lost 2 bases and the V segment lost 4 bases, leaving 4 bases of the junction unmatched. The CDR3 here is CASSLGQGAAYEQYF. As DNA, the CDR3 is TGCGCCAGCAGCCTGGGACAGGGGGCGGCCTACGAGCAGTACTTC.

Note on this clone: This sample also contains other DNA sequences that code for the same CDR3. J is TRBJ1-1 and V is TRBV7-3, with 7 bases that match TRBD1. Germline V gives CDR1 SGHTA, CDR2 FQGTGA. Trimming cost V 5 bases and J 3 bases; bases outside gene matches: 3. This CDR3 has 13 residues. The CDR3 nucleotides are TGTGCCAGCAGCAGCCAGGGGGACACTGAAGCTTTCTTT. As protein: CASSSQGDTEAFF.

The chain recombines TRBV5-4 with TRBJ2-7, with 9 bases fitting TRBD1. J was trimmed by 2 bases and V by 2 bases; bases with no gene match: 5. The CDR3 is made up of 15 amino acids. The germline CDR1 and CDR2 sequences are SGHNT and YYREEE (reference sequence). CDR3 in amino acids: CASSLPGTGPYEQYF. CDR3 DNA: TGTGCCAGCAGCTTACCTGGGACAGGGCCCTACGAGCAGTACTTC.

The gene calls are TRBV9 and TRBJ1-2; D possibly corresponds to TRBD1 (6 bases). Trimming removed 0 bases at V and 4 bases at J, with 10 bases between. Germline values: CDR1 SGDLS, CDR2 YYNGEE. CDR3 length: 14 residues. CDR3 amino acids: CASSVEGQSYGYTF. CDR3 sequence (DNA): TGTGCCAGCAGCGTAGAAGGACAGAGCTATGGCTACACCTTC.

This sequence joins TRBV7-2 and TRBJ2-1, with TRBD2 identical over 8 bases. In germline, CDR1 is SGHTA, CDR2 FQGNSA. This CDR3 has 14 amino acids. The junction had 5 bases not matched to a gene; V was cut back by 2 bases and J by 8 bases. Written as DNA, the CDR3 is TGTGCCAGCAGCTTACGGGGGGGCAAAGATGAGCAGTTCTTC. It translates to CASSLRGGKDEQFF.

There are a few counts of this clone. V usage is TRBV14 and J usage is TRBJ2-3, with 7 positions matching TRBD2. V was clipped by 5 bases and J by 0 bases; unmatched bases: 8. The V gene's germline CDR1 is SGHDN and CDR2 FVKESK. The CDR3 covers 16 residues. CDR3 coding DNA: TGTGCCAGCAGCTCTCAAGCGGGACTTAGCACAGATACGCAGTATTTT. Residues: CASSSQAGLSTDTQYF.

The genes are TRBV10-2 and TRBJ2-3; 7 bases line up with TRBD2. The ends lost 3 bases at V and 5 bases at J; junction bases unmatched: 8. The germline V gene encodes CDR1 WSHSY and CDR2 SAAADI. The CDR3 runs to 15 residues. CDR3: CASSEFWRELDTQYF. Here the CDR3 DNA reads TGCGCCAGCAGTGAATTTTGGCGGGAGTTAGATACGCAGTATTTT.

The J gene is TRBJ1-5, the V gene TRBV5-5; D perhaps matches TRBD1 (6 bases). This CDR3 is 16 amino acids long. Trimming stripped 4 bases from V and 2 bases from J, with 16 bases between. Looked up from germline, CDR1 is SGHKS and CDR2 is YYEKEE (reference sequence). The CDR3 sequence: CASSTNRVVGNQPQHF. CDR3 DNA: TGTGCCAGCAGCACTAACAGGGTGGTTGGCAATCAGCCCCAGCATTTT.

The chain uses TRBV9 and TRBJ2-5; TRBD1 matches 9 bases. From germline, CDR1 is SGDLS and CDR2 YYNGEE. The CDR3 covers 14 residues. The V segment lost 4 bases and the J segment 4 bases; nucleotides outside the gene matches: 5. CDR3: CASSITGGGETQYF. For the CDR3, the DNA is TGTGCCAGCAGCATAACAGGGGGCGGAGAGACCCAGTACTTC.

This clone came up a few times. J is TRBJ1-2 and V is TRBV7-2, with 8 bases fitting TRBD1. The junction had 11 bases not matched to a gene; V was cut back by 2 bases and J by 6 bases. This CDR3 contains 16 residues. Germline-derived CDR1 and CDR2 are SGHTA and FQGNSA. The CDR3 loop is CASSLKGTGRIDGYTF. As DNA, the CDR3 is TGTGCCAGCAGCTTAAAGGGGACAGGAAGGATCGATGGCTACACCTTC.

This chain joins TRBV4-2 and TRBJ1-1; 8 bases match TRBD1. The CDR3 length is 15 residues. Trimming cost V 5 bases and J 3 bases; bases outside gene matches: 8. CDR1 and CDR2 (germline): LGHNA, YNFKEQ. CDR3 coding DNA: TGTGCCAGCAGCTTGGACAGGGCGTTGGACACTGAAGCTTTCTTT. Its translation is CASSLDRALDTEAFF.

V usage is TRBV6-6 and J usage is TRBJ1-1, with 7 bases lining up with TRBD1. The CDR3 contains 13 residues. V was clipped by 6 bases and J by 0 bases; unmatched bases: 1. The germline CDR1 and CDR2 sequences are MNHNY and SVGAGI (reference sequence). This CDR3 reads CASRTGVNTEAFF. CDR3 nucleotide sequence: TGTGCCAGCAGAACAGGGGTGAACACTGAAGCTTTCTTT.

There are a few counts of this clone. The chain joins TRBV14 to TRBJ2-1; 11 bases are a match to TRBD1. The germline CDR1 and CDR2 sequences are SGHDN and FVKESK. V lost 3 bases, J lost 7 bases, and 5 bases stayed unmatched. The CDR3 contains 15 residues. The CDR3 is CASSQDRGPRNEQFF. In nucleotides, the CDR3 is TGTGCCAGCAGCCAGGACAGGGGGCCTCGTAATGAGCAGTTCTTC.

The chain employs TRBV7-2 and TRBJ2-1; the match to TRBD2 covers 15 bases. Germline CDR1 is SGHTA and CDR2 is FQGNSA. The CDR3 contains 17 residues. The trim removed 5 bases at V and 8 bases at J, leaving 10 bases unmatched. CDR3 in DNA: TGTGCCAGCAGCCCTAACCCGGGACTAGCGGGAGGCGATGAGCAGTTCTTC. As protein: CASSPNPGLAGGDEQFF.

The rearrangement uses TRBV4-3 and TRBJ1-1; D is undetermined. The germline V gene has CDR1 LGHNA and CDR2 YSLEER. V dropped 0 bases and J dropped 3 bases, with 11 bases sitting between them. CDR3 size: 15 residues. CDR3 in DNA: TGCGCCAGCAGCCAAGATTCGAGGGTTGACACTGAAGCTTTCTTT. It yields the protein CASSQDSRVDTEAFF.

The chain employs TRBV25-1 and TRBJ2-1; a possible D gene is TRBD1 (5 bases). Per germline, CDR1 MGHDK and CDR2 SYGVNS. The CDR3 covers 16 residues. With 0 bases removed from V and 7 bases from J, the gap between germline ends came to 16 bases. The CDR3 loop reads CASSEYRGAVWNEQFF. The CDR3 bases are TGTGCCAGCAGTGAATATAGGGGCGCTGTGTGGAATGAGCAGTTCTTC.

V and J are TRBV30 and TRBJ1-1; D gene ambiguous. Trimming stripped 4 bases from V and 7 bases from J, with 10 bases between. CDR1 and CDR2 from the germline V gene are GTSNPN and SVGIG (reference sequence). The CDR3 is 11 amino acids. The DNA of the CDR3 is TGTGCCTGGACGGCGGTACGTGAAGCTTTCTTT. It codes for CAWTAVREAFF. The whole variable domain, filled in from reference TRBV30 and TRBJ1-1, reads SQTIHQWPATLVQPVGSPLSLECTVEGTSNPNLYWYRQAAGRGLQLLFYSVGIGQISSEVPQNLSASRPQDRQFILSSKKLLLSDSGFYLCAWTAVREAFFGQGTRLTVV.

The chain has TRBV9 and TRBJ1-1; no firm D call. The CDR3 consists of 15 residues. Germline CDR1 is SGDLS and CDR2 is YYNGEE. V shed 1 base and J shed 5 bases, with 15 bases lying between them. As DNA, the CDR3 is TGTGCCAGCAGCGTAAGCCAGGAACGGGGAACTGAAGCTTTCTTT. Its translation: CASSVSQERGTEAFF.

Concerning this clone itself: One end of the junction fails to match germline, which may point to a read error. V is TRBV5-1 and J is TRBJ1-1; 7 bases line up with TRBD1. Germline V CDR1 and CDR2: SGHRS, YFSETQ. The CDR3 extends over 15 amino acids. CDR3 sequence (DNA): TGCGCCAGCAGCTTGGAAGGACAGGCCACCACTGGAGCTTTCTTT. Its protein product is CASSLEGQATTGAFF.

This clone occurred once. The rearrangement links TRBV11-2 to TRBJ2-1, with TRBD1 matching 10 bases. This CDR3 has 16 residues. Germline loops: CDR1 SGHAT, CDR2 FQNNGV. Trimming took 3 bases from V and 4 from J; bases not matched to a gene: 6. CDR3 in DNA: TGTGCCAGCAGCTTTGACCGGGACAGGGGTTACAATGAGCAGTTCTTC. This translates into CASSFDRDRGYNEQFF. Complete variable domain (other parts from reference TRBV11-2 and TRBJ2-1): EAGVAQSPRYKIIEKRQSVAFWCNPISGHATLYWYQQILGQGPKLLIQFQNNGVVDDSQLPKDRFSAERLKGVDSTLKIQPAKLEDSAVYLCASSFDRDRGYNEQFFGPGTRLTVL.

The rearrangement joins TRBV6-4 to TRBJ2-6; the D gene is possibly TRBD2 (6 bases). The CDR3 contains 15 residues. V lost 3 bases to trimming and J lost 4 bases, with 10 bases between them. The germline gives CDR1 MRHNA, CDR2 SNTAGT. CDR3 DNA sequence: TGTGCCAGCAGTGAACCGGGAGCCGGGGCCAACGTCCTGACTTTC. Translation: CASSEPGAGANVLTF.

The CDR3 reads CASRLEQGVNTEAFF. The CDR3 bases are TGTGCCAGCAGGTTAGAACAGGGGGTAAACACTGAAGCTTTCTTT. This rearrangement joins TRBV6-5 to TRBJ1-1, with 8 bases that match TRBD1. Trimming cost V 6 bases and J 2 bases; bases outside gene matches: 8. This CDR3 is built from 15 residues. In germline, CDR1 is MNHEY, CDR2 SVGAGI.

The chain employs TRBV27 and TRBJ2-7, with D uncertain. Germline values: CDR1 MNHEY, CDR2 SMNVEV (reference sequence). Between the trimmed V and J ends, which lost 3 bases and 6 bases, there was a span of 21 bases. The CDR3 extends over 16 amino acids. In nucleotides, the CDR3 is TGTGCCAGCAGTTTCGAAAGGTCGGAGCCCATGGGCGAGCAGTACTTC. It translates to CASSFERSEPMGEQYF.

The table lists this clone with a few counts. The CDR3: CASSFGQREAFF. For the CDR3, the DNA is TGTGCCAGCAGCTTCGGACAGAGAGAAGCTTTCTTT. J is TRBJ1-1 and V is TRBV13; D perhaps matches TRBD1 (6 bases). Per germline, CDR1 PRHDT and CDR2 FYEKMQ (reference sequence). CDR3 length: 12 amino acids. With 3 bases removed from V and 8 bases from J, the gap between germline ends came to 10 bases.

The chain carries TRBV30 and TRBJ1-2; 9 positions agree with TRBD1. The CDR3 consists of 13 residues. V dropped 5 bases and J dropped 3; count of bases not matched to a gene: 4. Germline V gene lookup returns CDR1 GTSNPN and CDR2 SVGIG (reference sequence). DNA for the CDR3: TGTGCCTGGGTCGGGGACAGGGACTATGGCTACACCTTC. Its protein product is CAWVGDRDYGYTF. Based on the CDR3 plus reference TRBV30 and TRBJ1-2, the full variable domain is SQTIHQWPATLVQPVGSPLSLECTVEGTSNPNLYWYRQAAGRGLQLLFYSVGIGQISSEVPQNLSASRPQDRQFILSSKKLLLSDSGFYLCAWVGDRDYGYTFGSGTRLTVV.

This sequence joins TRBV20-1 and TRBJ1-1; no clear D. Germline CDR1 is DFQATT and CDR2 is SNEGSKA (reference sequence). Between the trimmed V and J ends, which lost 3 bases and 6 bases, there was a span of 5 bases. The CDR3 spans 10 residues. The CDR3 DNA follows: TGCAGTGCTAGTTTCGCTGAAGCTTTCTTT. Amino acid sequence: CSASFAEAFF.

CDR3 nucleotide sequence: TGTGCCAGCAGCGTAGCTACGAACACTGAAGCTTTCTTT. It yields the protein CASSVATNTEAFF. The rearrangement joins TRBV9 to TRBJ1-1; D gene unclear. Looked up from germline, CDR1 is SGDLS and CDR2 is YYNGEE. The V gene lost 0 bases and the J gene lost 1 base, with 4 bases spanning the gap. This CDR3 has 13 amino acids.

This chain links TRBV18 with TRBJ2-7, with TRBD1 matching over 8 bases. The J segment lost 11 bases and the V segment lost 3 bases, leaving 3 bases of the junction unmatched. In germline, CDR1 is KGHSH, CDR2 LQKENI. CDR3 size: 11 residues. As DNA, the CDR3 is TGTGCCAGCTCACCCGGGACAGGAGAGTACTTC. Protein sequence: CASSPGTGEYF.

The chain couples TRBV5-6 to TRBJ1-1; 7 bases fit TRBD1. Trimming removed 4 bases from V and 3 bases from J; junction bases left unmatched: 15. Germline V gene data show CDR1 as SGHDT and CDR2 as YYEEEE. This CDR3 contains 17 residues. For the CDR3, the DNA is TGTGCCAGCAGCACCCGACAGGGTATTATAGGGCACACTGAAGCTTTCTTT. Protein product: CASSTRQGIIGHTEAFF. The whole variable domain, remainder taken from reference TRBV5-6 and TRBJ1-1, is DAGVTQSPTHLIKTRGQQVTLRCSPKSGHDTVSWYQQALGQGPQFIFQYYEEEERQRGNFPDRFSGHQFPNYSSELNVNALLLGDSALYLCASSTRQGIIGHTEAFFGQGTRLTVV.